The 3 T cell receptor beta chains reported below all come from one sample, sequenced in a study of T cell responses to AZD1222 COVID-19 vaccine (dated by TCRdb to the early 2020s). The time point label corresponds to: about 28 days (+/-7) after the second vaccine dose. Library preparation used the immunoSEQ multiplex PCR assay. Imported from immuneACCESS, the table was reduced by TCRdb to in-frame sequences with V and J called. These copies leave out some clones; in studies compared against another copy, an unresolved V gene accounts for under half, and the cause of the remainder is not known. Here the sample has 150,000 to 200,000 clones; about 90% occur a single time. The ten biggest clones cover 9.5% to 13% of the sample. The sample was peripheral blood, taken 28 days after the second AZD1222 dose. These receptors were obtained from an adult who received the AZD1222 COVID-19 vaccine.

The chain combines TRBV19 with TRBJ2-1; 11 bases are a match to TRBD2. CDR1 and CDR2 (germline): LNHDA, SQIVND (reference sequence). The junction had 7 bases not matched to a gene; V was cut back by 5 bases and J by 7 bases. CDR3 size: 15 residues. The CDR3 nucleotides are TGTGCCAGTAGTTTTAGCGGGGGGGCCGGAAATGAGCAGTTCTTC. This translates into CASSFSGGAGNEQFF.

J is TRBJ2-7 and V is TRBV5-1; 9 positions match TRBD1. V was clipped by 2 bases and J by 3 bases; unmatched bases: 6. Germline CDR1 is SGHRS and CDR2 is YFSETQ. CDR3 length: 15 amino acids. CDR3 DNA sequence: TGCGCCAGCAGCTTACGGACAGGGGCAGACTACGAGCAGTACTTC. Residues: CASSLRTGADYEQYF.

This chain uses TRBV14 with TRBJ1-1, with 7 bases that match TRBD1. This CDR3 spans 15 amino acids. CDR1 and CDR2 from the germline V gene are SGHDN and FVKESK. The V gene end was trimmed by 2 bases and the J gene end by 0 bases; junction bases not matched to a gene: 3. The CDR3 nucleotides read TGTGCCAGCAGCCAATACAGGGGCATGAACACTGAAGCTTTCTTT. This codes for CASSQYRGMNTEAFF.